Detailed here is one T cell receptor (beta chain). This clonotype has more than one count but fewer than ten. Which antigen it targets is not known. Base qualities are missing; no much larger clone stands one base away. In light of the paper, this sample's treatment or condition label describes: live attenuated yellow fever vaccine strain. At each blood-draw timepoint, two biological replicates of bulk PBMCs were collected. PBMCs were isolated from peripheral blood using a standard Ficoll-Paque protocol. RNA was extracted with TriZol from bulk PBMCs, CD4 and CD8 fractions, and dextramer-positive and dextramer-negative fractions. The sample originates from a study of T cells after yellow fever vaccination (dated by TCRdb to the late 2010s). For the wider study: The SMART-Seq v4 Ultra Low Input RNA kit was used to prepare libraries from fractions with low cell numbers. To track T-cell clones before and after primary and booster YFV17D yellow fever vaccination, bulk TCR alpha and beta repertoires were sequenced longitudinally. Two healthy male donors, one aged 18 to 30 and one aged 30 to 40 years, were included in the cohort. Bulk PBMC replicates and cell subsets were isolated from blood drawn at multiple timepoints before and after both primary and secondary immunization. Broad study findings and their caveats: After the booster, most of the clones that had expanded following primary vaccination were detected again (roughly 97% of CD4 and 85% to 90% of CD8), which suggests that memory was broadly maintained. A small share of clonotypes occurred in both CD4 and CD8 compartments, likely arising from convergent recombination. Computational filtering was needed because FACS-sorted repertoires could contain abundant contaminating clonotypes from the bulk population. The secondary T-cell response was weaker than the primary response but faster, peaking on day 5 instead of day 15. Because only two donors were included in the study, the extent to which the findings can be generalized is limited.

TCR cDNA was synthesized by 5'RACE template switching, through which a universal primer site and unique molecular identifiers were introduced. Priming for cDNA synthesis came from both the TCR alpha and TCR beta constant segments. Library amplification involved two PCR steps, and the second step added sample barcodes and sequencing adapters. Sequencing of the libraries was done on either Illumina HiSeq 2500 (2x100 bp) or NovaSeq (2x150 bp). The source study handled its data this way. MIGEC was used to demultiplex reads and collapse the reads into UMI consensus sequences, and MiXCR was used for V(D)J alignment. Clonotypes responding to the vaccine were identified with edgeR on replicate PBMC samples, with the criteria of FDR below 0.01 and a log2 fold change above 5 up to day 15. Bulk clonotypes were assigned CD4 or CD8 identity according to which sequenced CD4 or CD8 repertoire held them at higher abundance. TCRdb trimmed public reads at Q25 via fastp, called clones via MiXCR and kept in-frame beta chains. Merged by CDR3 protein, the rows form single entries marked with the most common genes and DNA. TCRdb's processing, not the study's, gives the V and J calls here. For this sample there are approximately 350,000 distinct CDR3 sequences; around 10% appear just once. The top ten clones comprise less than 20% of the sample.

The CDR3 starts with the cysteine, ends with the phenylalanine, and has 14 residues. CDR3 DNA only is kept here, 42 bases in frame from base 1. Trimming accounts for 3 bases at V and 6 bases at J, while the number of junction bases matched to no gene is 8. CDR1 and CDR2 are drawn from the germline V gene: SGHDT, YYEEEE. Source: PBMCs, taken on the day of the first yellow fever vaccination. The chain joins TRBV5-6 to TRBJ2-7, with 8 junctional bases fitting TRBD2. The origin of this receptor is a man aged 18-30 years who received the YFV17D yellow fever vaccine. The CDR3 has the sequence CASSWGLVRGEQYF. The bases are TGTGCCAGCAGCTGGGGACTAGTAAGAGGCGAGCAGTACTTC. The CDR3, completed at both ends by the reference TRBV5-6 and TRBJ2-7 genes, gives the full variable domain DAGVTQSPTHLIKTRGQQVTLRCSPKSGHDTVSWYQQALGQGPQFIFQYYEEEERQRGNFPDRFSGHQFPNYSSELNVNALLLGDSALYLCASSWGLVRGEQYFGPGTRLTVT.